This T cell receptor (beta chain) originates from a study of T cells in Graves' hyperthyroidism and ophthalmopathy. On the study more broadly: Peripheral blood was acquired at first diagnosis, ahead of any therapy whatsoever.

This clonotype was observed at least ten times. V shed 0 bases and J 9 bases; nucleotides not matched to a gene: 7. Germline V lookup: CDR1 SGHRS, CDR2 YFSETQ. The CDR3 spans 15 residues. Around 10 ml fresh peripheral blood yielded the PBMCs. TCR beta CDR3 regions were amplified from RNA transcripts. The TCR CDR3 first-round RT-PCR relied on the HTBI primer set. TCRdb reprocessed the multiplex PCR reads with MiXCR, giving one entry per CDR3 protein. The data hold hundreds of thousands of distinct CDR3 sequences, with about 14% observed a single time. The source material was blood. The clonotype comes from a middle-aged woman with Graves' hyperthyroidism. The chain links TRBV5-1 to TRBJ2-1, with 9 bases identical to TRBD2. This CDR3 is CASSLVAGGPGEQFF. As DNA, the CDR3 is TGCGCCAGCAGCTTGGTGGCGGGAGGGCCTGGTGAGCAGTTCTTC. The full variable domain, in which reference TRBV5-1 and TRBJ2-1 provide the parts outside the CDR3, is KAGVTQTPRYLIKTRGQQVTLSCSPISGHRSVSWYQQTPGQGLQFLFEYFSETQRNKGNFPGRFSGRQFSNSRSEMNVSTLELGDSALYLCASSLVAGGPGEQFFGPGTRLTVL.